This T cell receptor beta chain was recovered during a study of beta chain features in type 1 diabetes. This CDR3 has 16 residues. V was clipped by 4 bases and J by 6 bases; unmatched bases: 8. Germline CDR1 is ENHRY and CDR2 is SYGVKD. The sequenced template was cDNA made from the entire isolated RNA. Using immunoSEQ multiplex PCR, the repertoire was profiled, and TCRdb retains in-frame clones only, with some absent. Of hundreds of thousands of clones in the sample, 17% were seen once. This clone was picked up a small number of times. The sequenced material came from naive CD4+ T cells from blood. V and J are TRBV10-3 and TRBJ2-2; 10 bases align to TRBD1. The receptor comes from a woman younger than 35 in good health. The CDR3 region is CAISGQTGGVAGELFF. The CDR3 DNA is TGTGCCATCAGTGGGCAGACAGGGGGCGTCGCCGGGGAGCTGTTTTTT.